This entry concerns a single T cell receptor beta chain. As processed by the authors: Reference gene primer amplification gave nucleated cell count estimates. Only in-frame clones appear in the TCRdb table, and some are missing; sequencing was by immunoSEQ multiplex PCR. That table gives V, J and clone size, and the DNA gave D and trimming. The sample carries 150,000 to 200,000 clones, roughly 87% recorded once. The data were obtained in a study of blood T cell repertoires in COVID-19. From germline, CDR1 is KGHDR and CDR2 SFDVKD. Unmatched junction bases numbered 7, after V lost 6 bases and J lost 4 bases. There are 16 residues in the CDR3.

This sequence originates from a woman aged 50 to 60 with acute or convalescent COVID-19. The chain links TRBV24-1 to TRBJ2-2, with 10 bases that match TRBD1. The material sequenced was peripheral blood. CDR3 loop: CATSTGTGASTGELFF. CDR3 DNA: TGTGCCACCAGTACCGGGACAGGGGCGTCCACCGGGGAGCTGTTTTTT.